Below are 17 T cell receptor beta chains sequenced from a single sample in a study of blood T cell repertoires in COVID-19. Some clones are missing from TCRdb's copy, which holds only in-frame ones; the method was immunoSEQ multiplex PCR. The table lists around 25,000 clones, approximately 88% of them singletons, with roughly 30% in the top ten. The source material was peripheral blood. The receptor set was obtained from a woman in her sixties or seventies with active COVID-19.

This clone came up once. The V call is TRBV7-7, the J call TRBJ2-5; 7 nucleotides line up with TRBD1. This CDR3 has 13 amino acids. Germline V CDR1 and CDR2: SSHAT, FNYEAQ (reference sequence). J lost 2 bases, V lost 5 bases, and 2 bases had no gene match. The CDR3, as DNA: TGTGCCAGCAGCGGGACAGCTCAAGAGACCCAGTACTTC. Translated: CASSGTAQETQYF.

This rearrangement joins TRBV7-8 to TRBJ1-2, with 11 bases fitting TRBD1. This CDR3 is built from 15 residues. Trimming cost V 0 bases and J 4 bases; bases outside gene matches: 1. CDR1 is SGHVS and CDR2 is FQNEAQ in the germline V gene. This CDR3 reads CASSLAGTGGYGYTF. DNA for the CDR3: TGTGCCAGCAGCTTAGCGGGGACAGGGGGCTATGGCTACACCTTC.

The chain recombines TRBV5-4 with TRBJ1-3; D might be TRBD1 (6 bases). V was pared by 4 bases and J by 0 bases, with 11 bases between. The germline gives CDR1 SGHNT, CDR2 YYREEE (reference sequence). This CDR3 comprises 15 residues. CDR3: CASSPDSYSGNTIYF. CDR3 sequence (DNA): TGTGCCAGCAGCCCGGACAGCTACTCTGGAAACACCATATATTTT.

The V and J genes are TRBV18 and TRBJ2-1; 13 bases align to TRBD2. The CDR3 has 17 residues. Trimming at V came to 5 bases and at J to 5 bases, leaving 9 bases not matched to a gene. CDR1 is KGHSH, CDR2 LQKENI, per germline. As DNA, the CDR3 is TGTGCCAGCTCATCACTAGCGGGGGGGCCAGTTGACAATGAGCAGTTCTTC. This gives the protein CASSSLAGGPVDNEQFF.

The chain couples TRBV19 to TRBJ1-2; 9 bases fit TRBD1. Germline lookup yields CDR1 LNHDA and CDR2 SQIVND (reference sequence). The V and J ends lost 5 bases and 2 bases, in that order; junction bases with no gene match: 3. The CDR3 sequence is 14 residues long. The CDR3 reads CASSLQGANYGYTF. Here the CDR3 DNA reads TGTGCCAGTAGTTTACAGGGGGCGAACTATGGCTACACCTTC.

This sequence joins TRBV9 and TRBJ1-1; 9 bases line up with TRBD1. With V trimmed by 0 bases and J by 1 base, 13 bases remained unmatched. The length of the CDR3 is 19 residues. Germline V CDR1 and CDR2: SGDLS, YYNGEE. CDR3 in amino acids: CASSVDPYRTGVGNTEAFF. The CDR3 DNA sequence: TGTGCCAGCAGCGTAGACCCCTATCGGACAGGGGTGGGGAACACTGAAGCTTTCTTT.

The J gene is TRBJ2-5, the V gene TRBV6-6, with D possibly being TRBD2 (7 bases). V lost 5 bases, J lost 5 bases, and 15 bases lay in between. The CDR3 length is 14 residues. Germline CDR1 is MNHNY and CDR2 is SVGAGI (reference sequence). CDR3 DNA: TGTGCCAGCAGTCGAGGGGGGGGCGCGGAGACCCAGTACTTC. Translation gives CASSRGGGAETQYF.

The CDR3 spells CASSDSGTSGGAGSYNEQFF. The DNA of the CDR3 is TGTGCCAGCAGTGACTCGGGGACTAGCGGGGGGGCAGGGTCCTACAATGAGCAGTTCTTC. The chain combines TRBV6-4 with TRBJ2-1; 16 nucleotides match TRBD2. The CDR3 loop spans 20 amino acids. From germline, CDR1 is MRHNA and CDR2 SNTAGT. Losses at the gene ends were 0 bases for V and 1 base for J; bases not matched to a gene: 6.

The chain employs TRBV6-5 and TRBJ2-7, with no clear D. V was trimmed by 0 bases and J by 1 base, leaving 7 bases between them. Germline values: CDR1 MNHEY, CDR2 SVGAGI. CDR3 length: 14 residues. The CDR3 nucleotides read TGTGCCAGCAGTTACTCGGGCAGTTCCTACGAGCAGTACTTC. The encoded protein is CASSYSGSSYEQYF.

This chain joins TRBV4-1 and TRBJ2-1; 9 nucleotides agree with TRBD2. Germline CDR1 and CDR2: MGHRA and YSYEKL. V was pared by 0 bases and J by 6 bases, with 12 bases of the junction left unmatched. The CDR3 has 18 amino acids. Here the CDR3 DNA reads TGCGCCAGCAGCCAAGATGTCAGCGGGGGGCCCAGGGGCAATGAGCAGTTCTTC. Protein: CASSQDVSGGPRGNEQFF.

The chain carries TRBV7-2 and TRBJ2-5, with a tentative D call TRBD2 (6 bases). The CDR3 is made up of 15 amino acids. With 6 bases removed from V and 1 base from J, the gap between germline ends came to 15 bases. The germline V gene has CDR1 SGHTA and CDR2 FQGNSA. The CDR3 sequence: CASRLTGGTQETQYF. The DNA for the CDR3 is TGTGCCAGCAGGCTAACCGGGGGTACCCAAGAGACCCAGTACTTC.

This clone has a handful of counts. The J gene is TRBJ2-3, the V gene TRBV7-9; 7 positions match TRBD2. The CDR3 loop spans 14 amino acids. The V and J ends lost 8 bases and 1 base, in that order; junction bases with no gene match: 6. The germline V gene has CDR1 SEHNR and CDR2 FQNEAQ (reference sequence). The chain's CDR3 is CASQSGARTDTQYF. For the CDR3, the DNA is TGTGCCAGCCAGAGCGGGGCCCGCACAGATACGCAGTATTTT.

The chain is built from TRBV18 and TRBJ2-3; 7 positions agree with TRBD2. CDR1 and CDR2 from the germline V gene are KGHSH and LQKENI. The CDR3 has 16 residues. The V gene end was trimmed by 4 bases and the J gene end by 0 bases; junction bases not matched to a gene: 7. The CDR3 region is CASSQAAGHSTDTQYF. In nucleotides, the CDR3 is TGTGCCAGCTCACAGGCAGCGGGGCATAGCACAGATACGCAGTATTTT. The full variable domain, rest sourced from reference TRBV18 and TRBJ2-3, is NAGVMQNPRHLVRRRGQEARLRCSPMKGHSHVYWYRQLPEEGLKFMVYLQKENIIDESGMPKERFSAEFPKEGPSILRIQQVVRGDSAAYFCASSQAAGHSTDTQYFGPGTRLTVL.

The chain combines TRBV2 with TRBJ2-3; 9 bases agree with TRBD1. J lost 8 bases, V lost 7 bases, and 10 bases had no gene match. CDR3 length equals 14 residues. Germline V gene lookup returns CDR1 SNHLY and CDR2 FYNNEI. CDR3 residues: CASTPYRGRFTQYF. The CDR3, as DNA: TGTGCCAGCACCCCCTACAGGGGGCGATTTACGCAGTATTTT.

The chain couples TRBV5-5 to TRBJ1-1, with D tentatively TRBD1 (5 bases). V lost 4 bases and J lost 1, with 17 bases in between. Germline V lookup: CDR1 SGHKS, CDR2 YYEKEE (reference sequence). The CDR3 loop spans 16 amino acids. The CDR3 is CASSPIGGIGNTEAFF. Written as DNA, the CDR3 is TGTGCCAGCAGCCCGATCGGGGGAATCGGGAACACTGAAGCTTTCTTT.

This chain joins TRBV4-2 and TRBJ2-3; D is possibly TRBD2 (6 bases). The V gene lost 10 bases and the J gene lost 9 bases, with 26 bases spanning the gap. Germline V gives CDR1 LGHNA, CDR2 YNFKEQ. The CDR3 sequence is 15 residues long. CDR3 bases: TGTGCCACCAGGAATAGCGGCCCTGGTCAGCGGACGCAGTATTTT. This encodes CATRNSGPGQRTQYF.

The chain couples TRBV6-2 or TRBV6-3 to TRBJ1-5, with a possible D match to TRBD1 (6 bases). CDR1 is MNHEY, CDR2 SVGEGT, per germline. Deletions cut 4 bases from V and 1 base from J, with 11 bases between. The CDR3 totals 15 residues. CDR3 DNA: TGTGCCAGCAGTTCAATCGGGACAAGCAATCAGCCCCAGCATTTT. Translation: CASSSIGTSNQPQHF.